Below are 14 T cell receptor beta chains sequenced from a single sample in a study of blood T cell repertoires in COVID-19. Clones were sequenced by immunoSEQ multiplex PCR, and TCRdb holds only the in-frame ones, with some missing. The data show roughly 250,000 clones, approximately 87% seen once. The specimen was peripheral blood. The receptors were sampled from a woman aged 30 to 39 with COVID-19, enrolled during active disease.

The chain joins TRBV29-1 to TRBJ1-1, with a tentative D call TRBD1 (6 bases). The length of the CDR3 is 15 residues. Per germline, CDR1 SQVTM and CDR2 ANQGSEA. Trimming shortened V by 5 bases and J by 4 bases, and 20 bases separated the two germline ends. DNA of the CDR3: TGCAGCGTTTATTTTTTTGGGCAGGGGATCACTGAAGCTTTCTTT. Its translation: CSVYFFGQGITEAFF.

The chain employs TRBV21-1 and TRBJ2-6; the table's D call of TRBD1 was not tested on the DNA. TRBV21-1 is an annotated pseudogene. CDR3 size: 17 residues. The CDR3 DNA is TGTGCCAGCAGCGCTCATTCCAGGCTCTCTGGGGCCAACGTCCTGACTTTC. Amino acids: CASSAHSRLSGANVLTF.

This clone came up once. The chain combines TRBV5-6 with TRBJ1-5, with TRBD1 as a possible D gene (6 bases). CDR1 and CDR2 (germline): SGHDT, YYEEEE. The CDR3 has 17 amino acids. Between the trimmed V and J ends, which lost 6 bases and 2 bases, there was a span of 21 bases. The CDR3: CASTTPGDIRRNQPQHF. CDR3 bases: TGTGCCAGCACCACCCCAGGGGATATCCGTCGCAATCAGCCCCAGCATTTT. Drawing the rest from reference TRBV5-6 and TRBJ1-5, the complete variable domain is DAGVTQSPTHLIKTRGQQVTLRCSPKSGHDTVSWYQQALGQGPQFIFQYYEEEERQRGNFPDRFSGHQFPNYSSELNVNALLLGDSALYLCASTTPGDIRRNQPQHFGDGTRLSIL.

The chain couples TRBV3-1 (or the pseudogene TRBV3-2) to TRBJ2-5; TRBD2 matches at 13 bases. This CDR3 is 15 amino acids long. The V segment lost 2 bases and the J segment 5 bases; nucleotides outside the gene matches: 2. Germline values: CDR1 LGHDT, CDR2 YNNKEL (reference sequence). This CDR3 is CASSQQTSGGETQYF. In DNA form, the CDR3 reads TGTGCCAGCAGCCAACAGACTAGCGGGGGGGAGACCCAGTACTTC.

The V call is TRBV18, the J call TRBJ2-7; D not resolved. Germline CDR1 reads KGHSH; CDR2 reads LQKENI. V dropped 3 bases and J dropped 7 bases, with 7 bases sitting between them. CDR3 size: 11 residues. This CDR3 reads CASSPSGEQYF. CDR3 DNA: TGTGCCAGCTCACCCTCCGGGGAGCAGTACTTC.

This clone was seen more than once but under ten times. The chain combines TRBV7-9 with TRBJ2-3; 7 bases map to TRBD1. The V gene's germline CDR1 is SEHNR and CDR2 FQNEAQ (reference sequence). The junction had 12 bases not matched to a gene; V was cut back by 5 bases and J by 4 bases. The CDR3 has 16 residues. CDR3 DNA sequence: TGTGCCAGCAGCCATTCCCCGGGACAGACCTCAGATACGCAGTATTTT. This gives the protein CASSHSPGQTSDTQYF.

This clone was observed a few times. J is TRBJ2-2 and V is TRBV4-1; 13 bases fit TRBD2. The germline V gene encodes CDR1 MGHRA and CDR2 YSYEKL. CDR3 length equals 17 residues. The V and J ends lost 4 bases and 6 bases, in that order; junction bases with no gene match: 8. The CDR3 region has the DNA TGCGCCAGCAGCCCAGGACTAGCGGGGGCTCGGGCCGGGGAGCTGTTTTTT. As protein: CASSPGLAGARAGELFF.

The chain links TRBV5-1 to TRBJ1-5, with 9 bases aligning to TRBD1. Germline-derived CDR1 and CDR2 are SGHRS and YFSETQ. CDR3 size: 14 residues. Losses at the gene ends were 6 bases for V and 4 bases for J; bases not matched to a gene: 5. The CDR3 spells CASKGQGINQPQHF. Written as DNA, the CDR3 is TGCGCCAGCAAGGGACAGGGTATTAATCAGCCCCAGCATTTT.

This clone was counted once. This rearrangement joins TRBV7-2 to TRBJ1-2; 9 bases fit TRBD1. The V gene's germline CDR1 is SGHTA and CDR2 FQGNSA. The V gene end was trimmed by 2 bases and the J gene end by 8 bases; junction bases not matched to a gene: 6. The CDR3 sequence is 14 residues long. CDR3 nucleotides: TGTGCCAGCAGCTTACACAGGGGGCGCGGGGGCTACACCTTC. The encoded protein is CASSLHRGRGGYTF.

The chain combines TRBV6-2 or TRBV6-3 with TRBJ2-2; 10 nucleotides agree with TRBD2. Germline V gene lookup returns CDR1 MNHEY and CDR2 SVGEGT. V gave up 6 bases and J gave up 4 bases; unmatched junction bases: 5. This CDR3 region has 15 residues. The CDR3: CASSALAGATGELFF. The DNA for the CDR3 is TGTGCCAGCAGCGCCCTAGCGGGGGCCACCGGGGAGCTGTTTTTT.

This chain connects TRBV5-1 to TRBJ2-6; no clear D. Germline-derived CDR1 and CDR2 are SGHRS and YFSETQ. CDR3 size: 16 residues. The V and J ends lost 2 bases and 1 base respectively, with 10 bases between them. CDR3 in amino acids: CASSFSSPSGANVLTF. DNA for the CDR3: TGCGCCAGCAGCTTTTCCAGTCCATCTGGGGCCAACGTCCTGACTTTC.

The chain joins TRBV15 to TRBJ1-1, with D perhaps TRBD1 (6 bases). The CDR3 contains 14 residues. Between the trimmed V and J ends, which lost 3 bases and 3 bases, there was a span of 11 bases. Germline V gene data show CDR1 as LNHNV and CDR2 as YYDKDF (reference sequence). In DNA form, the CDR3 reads TGTGCCACCAGCAGTGGACAGATTCACACTGAAGCTTTCTTT. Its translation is CATSSGQIHTEAFF.

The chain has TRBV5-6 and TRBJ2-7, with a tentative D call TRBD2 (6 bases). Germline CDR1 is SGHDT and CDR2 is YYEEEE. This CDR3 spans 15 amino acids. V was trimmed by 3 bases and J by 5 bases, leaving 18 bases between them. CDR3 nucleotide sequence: TGTGCCAGCAGCTGGCGCCCGGGGGTACGCGACGAGCAGTACTTC. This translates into CASSWRPGVRDEQYF.

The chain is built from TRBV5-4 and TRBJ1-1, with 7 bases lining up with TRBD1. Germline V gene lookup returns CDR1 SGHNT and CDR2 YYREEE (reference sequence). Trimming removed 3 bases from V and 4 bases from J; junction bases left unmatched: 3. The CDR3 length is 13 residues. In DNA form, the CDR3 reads TGTGCCAGCAGCTACGACAGGGCCACTGAAGCTTTCTTT. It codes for CASSYDRATEAFF. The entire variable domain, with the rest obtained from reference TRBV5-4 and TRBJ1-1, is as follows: ETGVTQSPTHLIKTRGQQVTLRCSSQSGHNTVSWYQQALGQGPQFIFQYYREEENGRGNFPPRFSGLQFPNYSSELNVNALELDDSALYLCASSYDRATEAFFGQGTRLTVV.